These 25 T cell receptor beta chains came from one sample sequenced in a study of Ad26.COV2.S vaccination and SARS-CoV-2 variants. The assay was immunoSEQ multiplex PCR, and TCRdb's table has in-frame clones only and misses some. This repertoire shows hundreds of thousands of clones, about 88% found once; its top ten account for just over 2.5%. Treatment specified: some 19 received Ad26.COV2.S at low or high dose, single or two shots; five or six received placebo; per-sample allocation not given. Day 63 following the first vaccine or placebo injection was when the samples were taken. Sequenced material: peripheral blood, taken in a trial of Ad26.COV2.S vaccine versus placebo. The receptors were sampled from a person aged 18-65 years who received the Ad26.COV2.S COVID-19 vaccine or a placebo.

V is TRBV4-3 and J is TRBJ2-1; D not certain. V was pared by 0 bases and J by 4 bases, with 10 bases between. The CDR3 extends over 15 amino acids. Germline V gene lookup returns CDR1 LGHNA and CDR2 YSLEER. Here the CDR3 reads CASSQEAATYNEQFF. DNA of the CDR3: TGCGCCAGCAGCCAAGAGGCGGCTACATACAATGAGCAGTTCTTC.

The chain combines TRBV6-6 with TRBJ2-1; tentative D call: TRBD2 (6 bases). Deletions cut 5 bases from V and 4 bases from J, with 15 bases between. Germline values: CDR1 MNHNY, CDR2 SVGAGI (reference sequence). This CDR3 region has 15 residues. CDR3 loop: CASSTPDSGYNEQFF. CDR3 bases: TGTGCCAGCAGTACCCCCGATAGCGGATACAATGAGCAGTTCTTC.

V is TRBV7-9 and J is TRBJ2-4, with 10 bases that match TRBD2. V lost 2 bases and J lost 7; bases outside the gene matches: 5. There are 15 residues in the CDR3. From germline, CDR1 is SEHNR and CDR2 FQNEAQ (reference sequence). The CDR3 DNA follows: TGTGCCAGCAGCTTACTCCCAGCGGGAGGGAACATTCAGTACTTC. This sequence encodes CASSLLPAGGNIQYF.

The V gene is TRBV13, the J gene TRBJ1-2; D is uncertain. CDR3 length: 15 residues. From germline, CDR1 is PRHDT and CDR2 FYEKMQ (reference sequence). V was shortened by 0 bases and J by 4 bases, with 12 bases between the two germline ends. This chain's CDR3 is CASSLGLSAIYGYTF. CDR3 nucleotide sequence: TGTGCCAGCAGCTTAGGCCTATCCGCAATCTATGGCTACACCTTC.

CDR3 in DNA: TGTGCCAGCAGTGATAACAGGGAGGGCTACACCTTC. Translated: CASSDNREGYTF. V gene TRBV25-1 combines with J gene TRBJ1-2; D possibly corresponds to TRBD1 (6 bases). The CDR3 covers 12 residues. V lost 3 bases and J 8 bases, leaving 10 bases between the germline ends. CDR1 MGHDK and CDR2 SYGVNS come from the germline V gene.

The chain employs TRBV5-6 and TRBJ1-5, with D maybe TRBD1 (6 bases). V was trimmed by 0 bases and J by 7 bases, leaving 23 bases between them. The CDR3 has 18 amino acids. CDR1 and CDR2 (germline): SGHDT, YYEEEE. For the CDR3, the DNA is TGTGCCAGCAGCTTGGCGGGCTATCGGGGGGCCGGAGGGCAGCCCCAGCATTTT. Amino acids: CASSLAGYRGAGGQPQHF.

V and J are TRBV13 and TRBJ2-2, with a weak D call TRBD2 (6 bases). V lost 3 bases and J 4 bases, leaving 15 bases between the germline ends. Germline-derived CDR1 and CDR2 are PRHDT and FYEKMQ (reference sequence). This CDR3 contains 16 residues. CDR3 bases: TGTGCCAGCAGCTTCTCTCTGGAGGGGACCACCGGGGAGCTGTTTTTT. It translates to CASSFSLEGTTGELFF.

The CDR3 sequence: CASSLLQGAREKLFF. The CDR3 coding sequence is TGTGCCAGCAGCTTACTTCAGGGGGCGCGGGAAAAACTGTTTTTT. The rearrangement links TRBV7-9 to TRBJ1-4, with TRBD1 identical over 8 bases. Germline-derived CDR1 and CDR2 are SEHNR and FQNEAQ (reference sequence). The CDR3 is 15 amino acids. Unmatched junction bases numbered 7, after V lost 2 bases and J lost 8 bases.

This clone occurred once. The gene calls are TRBV10-3 and TRBJ1-4, with TRBD1 matching 12 bases. This CDR3 has 17 residues. V lost 4 bases, J lost 3 bases, and 6 bases stayed unmatched. The V gene's germline CDR1 is ENHRY and CDR2 SYGVKD. The CDR3 spells CAISGDRGREANEKLFF. In nucleotides, the CDR3 is TGTGCCATCAGTGGGGACAGGGGGCGCGAAGCTAATGAAAAACTGTTTTTT.

V is TRBV3-1 (or the pseudogene TRBV3-2) and J is TRBJ1-1; 7 nucleotides match TRBD1. The CDR3 runs to 14 residues. Per the germline V gene, CDR1 is LGHDT and CDR2 is YNNKEL (reference sequence). Germline trimming cut 3 bases from V and 4 bases from J; bases unmatched to any gene: 5. CDR3 region: CASSQAQGSTEAFF. As DNA, the CDR3 is TGTGCCAGCAGCCAGGCACAGGGGTCCACTGAAGCTTTCTTT.

This rearrangement joins TRBV7-8 to TRBJ2-5; possibly TRBD1 or TRBD2 for D (6 bases each). The ends were cut back, 5 bases at V and 5 bases at J, with 12 bases in the middle. This CDR3 contains 13 residues. Germline V gives CDR1 SGHVS, CDR2 FQNEAQ. The CDR3 nucleotides read TGTGCCAGCAGCGGGGGGCTGGGCGAGACCCAGTACTTC. It is translated as CASSGGLGETQYF.

The chain joins TRBV7-9 to TRBJ1-2, with no clear D. Germline CDR1 reads SEHNR; CDR2 reads FQNEAQ (reference sequence). The CDR3 sequence is 13 residues long. Trimming left V 5 bases short and J 1 base short, with 8 bases between. CDR3 amino acids: CASSRQDNYGYTF. The DNA for the CDR3 is TGTGCCAGCAGCCGTCAGGATAACTATGGCTACACCTTC.

The chain uses TRBV5-5 and TRBJ2-1; possibly TRBD1 or TRBD2 for D (5 bases each). There are 13 residues in the CDR3. From germline, CDR1 is SGHKS and CDR2 YYEKEE (reference sequence). V was pared by 6 bases and J by 14 bases, with 21 bases between. The CDR3 region is CASTRPGTQREFF. As DNA, the CDR3 is TGTGCCAGCACCCGACCAGGGACCCAAAGGGAGTTCTTC. The full variable domain, its missing parts supplied by reference TRBV5-5 and TRBJ2-1, is DAGVTQSPTHLIKTRGQQVTLRCSPISGHKSVSWYQQVLGQGPQFIFQYYEKEERGRGNFPDRFSARQFPNYSSELNVNALLLGDSALYLCASTRPGTQREFFGPGTRLTVL.

Concerning this clone itself: Other DNA sequences in the same sample also yield this CDR3. The chain recombines TRBV5-1 with TRBJ2-1, with 10 bases that match TRBD2. There are 15 residues in the CDR3. Looked up from germline, CDR1 is SGHRS and CDR2 is YFSETQ. After removal of 0 bases from V and 7 bases from J, the junction contained 4 bases not matched to a gene. CDR3 protein: CASSLALAGVNEQFF. Written as DNA, the CDR3 is TGCGCCAGCAGCTTGGCGCTAGCGGGAGTTAATGAGCAGTTCTTC.

This clone occurred once. The rearrangement joins TRBV7-3 to TRBJ2-2, with 7 bases aligning to TRBD1. J lost 5 bases, V lost 4 bases, and 4 bases had no gene match. Germline V gene lookup returns CDR1 SGHTA and CDR2 FQGTGA. CDR3 size: 14 residues. CDR3 residues: CASSSEQGTGELFF. DNA of the CDR3: TGTGCCAGCAGCTCAGAACAGGGGACCGGGGAGCTGTTTTTT.

The rearrangement joins TRBV15 to TRBJ2-2, with D possibly being TRBD1 or TRBD2 (5 bases each). V lost 0 bases and J lost 5, with 10 bases in between. Germline CDR1 and CDR2: LNHNV and YYDKDF (reference sequence). The CDR3 extends over 15 amino acids. CDR3 sequence (DNA): TGTGCCACCAGCAGAGATAGCTGGGGGACCGGGGAGCTGTTTTTT. It encodes CATSRDSWGTGELFF.

This chain links TRBV28 with TRBJ2-1; D unresolved. Trimming shortened V by 3 bases and J by 0 bases, and 3 bases separated the two germline ends. Germline values: CDR1 MDHEN, CDR2 SYDVKM. This CDR3 is 13 amino acids long. The CDR3 nucleotides read TGTGCCAGCAGTTTGCCCTCCTACAATGAGCAGTTCTTC. This encodes CASSLPSYNEQFF.

J is TRBJ2-7 and V is TRBV11-2, with 7 positions matching TRBD2. CDR1 SGHAT and CDR2 FQNNGV come from the germline V gene. The CDR3 is 15 residues long. V was clipped by 5 bases and J by 2 bases; unmatched bases: 9. CDR3 sequence: CASSPQGGLTYEQYF. DNA of the CDR3: TGTGCCAGCAGCCCTCAGGGAGGGCTGACCTACGAGCAGTACTTC.

J is TRBJ1-1 and V is TRBV4-2; possible D gene TRBD1, 6 bases. Trimming shortened V by 3 bases and J by 5 bases, and 19 bases separated the two germline ends. The CDR3 sequence is 16 residues long. Germline CDR1 reads LGHNA; CDR2 reads YNFKEQ. CDR3 sequence (DNA): TGTGCCAGCAGCCATCGAGGGAACGGGGACACGACTGAAGCTTTCTTT. Amino acids: CASSHRGNGDTTEAFF.

This clone has more than one count but fewer than ten. J is TRBJ2-2 and V is TRBV2; 7 nucleotides agree with TRBD2. From germline, CDR1 is SNHLY and CDR2 FYNNEI. This CDR3 comprises 15 residues. J was trimmed by 0 bases and V by 5 bases; bases with no gene match: 3. CDR3 region: CASSRDYPNTGELFF. CDR3 nucleotide sequence: TGTGCCAGCAGTCGGGACTATCCGAACACCGGGGAGCTGTTTTTT.

This chain uses TRBV19 with TRBJ1-4, with D tentatively TRBD1 (5 bases). Trimming shortened V by 6 bases and J by 0 bases, and 11 bases separated the two germline ends. The CDR3 has 15 residues. Per germline, CDR1 LNHDA and CDR2 SQIVND (reference sequence). The CDR3 loop reads CASRQRGATNEKLFF. The CDR3 DNA is TGTGCCAGTAGACAGCGAGGGGCAACTAATGAAAAACTGTTTTTT. The full variable domain, its missing parts supplied by reference TRBV19 and TRBJ1-4, is DGGITQSPKYLFRKEGQNVTLSCEQNLNHDAMYWYRQDPGQGLRLIYYSQIVNDFQKGDIAEGYSVSREKKESFPLTVTSAQKNPTAFYLCASRQRGATNEKLFFGSGTQLSVL.

The chain recombines TRBV7-9 with TRBJ1-3, with unresolved D. Germline CDR1 reads SEHNR; CDR2 reads FQNEAQ (reference sequence). Deletions cut 6 bases from V and 0 bases from J, with 6 bases between. The CDR3 has 13 residues. CDR3 coding DNA: TGTGCCAGCAGTAAAACCTCTGGAAACACCATATATTTT. This sequence encodes CASSKTSGNTIYF. The variable domain in full, with the rest retrieved from reference TRBV7-9 and TRBJ1-3, is DTGVSQNPRHKITKRGQNVTFRCDPISEHNRLYWYRQTLGQGPEFLTYFQNEAQLEKSRLLSDRFSAERPKGSFSTLEIQRTEQGDSAMYLCASSKTSGNTIYFGEGSWLTVV.

For the CDR3, the DNA is TGCAGCGTCGGGGAGGGAAGTGAGCAGTTCTTC. This sequence encodes CSVGEGSEQFF. This chain connects TRBV29-1 to TRBJ2-1; TRBD2 aligns across 7 bases. V was pared by 6 bases and J by 9 bases, with 5 bases of the junction left unmatched. The CDR3 sequence is 11 residues long. The V gene's germline CDR1 is SQVTM and CDR2 ANQGSEA.

The chain has TRBV7-2 and TRBJ1-5; D is undetermined. Trimming took off 0 bases at V and 0 bases at J, with 18 bases between the two ends. Germline V gene lookup returns CDR1 SGHTA and CDR2 FQGNSA. The length of the CDR3 is 19 residues. The CDR3 is CASSLAGMVPGSSNQPQHF. In DNA, the CDR3 is TGTGCCAGCAGCTTAGCGGGGATGGTTCCGGGGTCTAGCAATCAGCCCCAGCATTTT.

The V gene is TRBV7-9, the J gene TRBJ2-1; 8 positions agree with TRBD2. The CDR3 contains 17 residues. J lost 10 bases, V lost 1 base, and 15 bases had no gene match. Germline V gene data show CDR1 as SEHNR and CDR2 as FQNEAQ (reference sequence). The CDR3 is CASSLGQYRLAGREQFF. CDR3 in DNA: TGTGCCAGCAGCTTAGGGCAGTATAGGCTAGCGGGCCGGGAGCAGTTCTTC.